The 29 T cell receptor beta chains below come from one sample, sequenced in a study of neoadjuvant nivolumab and ipilimumab in lung cancer. Only in-frame clones appear in the TCRdb table, and some are missing; sequencing was by immunoSEQ multiplex PCR. Of about 5,300 clones in the sample, around 92% were seen once. Sequencing used blood, obtained after neoadjuvant nivolumab, alone or with ipilimumab, at or shortly before surgery. These receptors all come from an adult with non-small cell lung cancer. Some clones in this sample may be carry-over from other donors' samples.

This chain connects TRBV6-6 to TRBJ2-7; D is unresolved. Germline V gene lookup returns CDR1 MNHNY and CDR2 SVGAGI (reference sequence). This CDR3 is 15 amino acids long. Trimming removed 0 bases at V and 4 bases at J, with 13 bases between. CDR3 loop: CASSYSLDAAYEQYF. The DNA for the CDR3 is TGTGCCAGCAGTTACTCTTTGGACGCTGCATACGAGCAGTACTTC.

The genes are TRBV9 and TRBJ2-1; 9 positions match TRBD2. Unmatched junction bases numbered 10, after V lost 4 bases and J lost 5 bases. CDR3 length: 16 residues. Germline V gene lookup returns CDR1 SGDLS and CDR2 YYNGEE. The CDR3 sequence: CASSPHPAGGHNEQFF. CDR3 bases: TGTGCCAGCAGCCCCCACCCAGCGGGAGGCCACAATGAGCAGTTCTTC. Full variable domain (outside the CDR3, taken from reference TRBV9 and TRBJ2-1): DSGVTQTPKHLITATGQRVTLRCSPRSGDLSVYWYQQSLDQGLQFLIQYYNGEERAKGNILERFSAQQFPDLHSELNLSSLELGDSALYFCASSPHPAGGHNEQFFGPGTRLTVL.

With respect to this clone: One end of the junction fails to match germline, which may point to a read error. V usage is TRBV6-1 and J usage is TRBJ2-1; D is ambiguous. This CDR3 comprises 11 residues. Germline V gene data show CDR1 as MNHNS and CDR2 as SASEGT. The CDR3 is CASSDYYEQFF. As DNA, the CDR3 is TGTGCCAGCAGTGACTACTATGAGCAGTTCTTC.

The gene calls are TRBV27 and TRBJ2-1; TRBD2 agrees at 7 bases. V lost 6 bases, J lost 2 bases, and 4 bases stayed unmatched. The CDR3 runs 14 residues. Germline CDR1 MNHEY, CDR2 SMNVEV (reference sequence). The CDR3 DNA reads TGTGCCAGCAGCCCGGGGGGTCCCTACAATGAGCAGTTCTTC. This encodes CASSPGGPYNEQFF.

This chain connects TRBV5-1 to TRBJ2-3; 8 bases agree with TRBD2. The V gene's germline CDR1 is SGHRS and CDR2 YFSETQ. This CDR3 spans 15 amino acids. V was pared by 2 bases and J by 0 bases, with 2 bases of the junction left unmatched. The CDR3 nucleotides are TGCGCCAGCAGCTTAGCGGGGGTTAGCACAGATACGCAGTATTTT. Amino acid sequence: CASSLAGVSTDTQYF.

This chain joins TRBV6-1 and TRBJ2-7; D ambiguous. The CDR3 runs 13 residues. Germline assignment: CDR1 MNHNS and CDR2 SASEGT. Trimming took off 0 bases at V and 2 bases at J, with 5 bases between the two ends. The chain's CDR3 is CASSEASAYEQYF. CDR3 coding DNA: TGTGCCAGCAGTGAAGCTTCGGCCTACGAGCAGTACTTC.

This chain uses TRBV18 with TRBJ1-4; maybe TRBD1 (5 bases). CDR3 length: 17 amino acids. The ends were cut back, 6 bases at V and 7 bases at J, with 24 bases in the middle. Germline V gene lookup returns CDR1 KGHSH and CDR2 LQKENI. CDR3 sequence: CASSLSRGPPGSEKLFF. The CDR3 coding sequence is TGTGCCAGCTCTCTGAGCCGGGGCCCTCCTGGAAGTGAAAAACTGTTTTTT.

As regards this clone: One end of the junction does not line up with germline, which may come from a read error. The chain couples TRBV7-7 to TRBJ2-5; the match to TRBD2 covers 9 bases. Germline-derived CDR1 and CDR2 are SSHAT and FNYEAQ (reference sequence). The CDR3 is 16 residues long. CDR3 nucleotide sequence: TGTGCTAGCAGCTTAGGGTCGGCGGGAGGGATAGAGACCCAGTACTTC. Translating it yields CASSLGSAGGIETQYF.

This chain joins TRBV5-5 and TRBJ2-7, with D maybe TRBD1 (5 bases). Germline assignment: CDR1 SGHKS and CDR2 YYEKEE (reference sequence). Trimming shortened V by 1 base and J by 6 bases, and 8 bases separated the two germline ends. The CDR3 is 12 amino acids. The CDR3 DNA follows: TGTGCCAGCAGCTTGACTGGGGCCGAGCAGTACTTC. Translated, it gives CASSLTGAEQYF.

The rearrangement joins TRBV7-2 to TRBJ2-2, with 8 bases matching TRBD2. The CDR3 loop spans 14 amino acids. The V gene end was trimmed by 5 bases and the J gene end by 4 bases; junction bases not matched to a gene: 3. CDR1 is SGHTA and CDR2 is FQGNSA in the germline V gene. The CDR3 loop reads CASSGRGGTGELFF. In nucleotides, the CDR3 is TGTGCCAGCAGCGGACGGGGGGGCACCGGGGAGCTGTTTTTT.

V usage is TRBV6-6 and J usage is TRBJ2-7; D not resolved. V lost 2 bases and J lost 7, with 12 bases in between. In germline, CDR1 is MNHNY, CDR2 SVGAGI (reference sequence). The CDR3 contains 13 residues. The CDR3 DNA reads as TGTGCCAGCAGTTACGACGTCGGGCGAGAGCAGTACTTC. As protein: CASSYDVGREQYF.

The rearrangement links TRBV11-1 to TRBJ2-7; D perhaps matches TRBD2 (6 bases). The germline V gene encodes CDR1 SGHAT and CDR2 FQDESV (reference sequence). The CDR3 extends over 12 amino acids. CDR3 nucleotides: TGTGCGGTGGCGGGAAGTTGGTACGAGCAGTACTTC. Translating it yields CAVAGSWYEQYF.

The rearrangement joins TRBV29-1 to TRBJ1-3, with 7 nucleotides matching TRBD1. The V segment lost 4 bases and the J segment 0 bases; nucleotides outside the gene matches: 3. The CDR3 is made up of 14 amino acids. Germline CDR1 reads SQVTM; CDR2 reads ANQGSEA. Written as DNA, the CDR3 is TGCAGCGTTGCGGACAGGCTCTCTGGAAACACCATATATTTT. Amino acids: CSVADRLSGNTIYF. Combining the CDR3 with reference TRBV29-1 and TRBJ1-3 gives the whole variable domain SAVISQKPSRDICQRGTSLTIQCQVDSQVTMMFWYRQQPGQSLTLIATANQGSEATYESGFVIDKFPISRPNLTFSTLTVSNMSPEDSSIYLCSVADRLSGNTIYFGEGSWLTVV.

This chain connects TRBV5-1 to TRBJ2-1; D is perhaps TRBD1 or TRBD2 (5 bases each). V dropped 5 bases and J dropped 8 bases, with 11 bases sitting between them. This CDR3 has 12 residues. Germline V gene sequence: CDR1 SGHRS, CDR2 YFSETQ. CDR3 in DNA: TGCGCCAGCAGGGGGGTGGGGGATGAGCAGTTCTTC. It yields the protein CASRGVGDEQFF.

The chain joins TRBV5-1 to TRBJ2-3, with TRBD1 identical over 8 bases. Trimming took 0 bases from V and 4 from J; bases not matched to a gene: 4. Per the germline V gene, CDR1 is SGHRS and CDR2 is YFSETQ. The CDR3 totals 15 residues. The CDR3, as DNA: TGCGCCAGCAGCTTGGGTCAGGGGGCCGCAGATACGCAGTATTTT. Translated, it gives CASSLGQGAADTQYF. Looking up the rest from reference TRBV5-1 and TRBJ2-3 gives the full variable domain: KAGVTQTPRYLIKTRGQQVTLSCSPISGHRSVSWYQQTPGQGLQFLFEYFSETQRNKGNFPGRFSGRQFSNSRSEMNVSTLELGDSALYLCASSLGQGAADTQYFGPGTRLTVL.

J is TRBJ2-1 and V is TRBV11-2, with unresolved D. The germline gives CDR1 SGHAT, CDR2 FQNNGV. Trimming left V 6 bases short and J 8 bases short, with 17 bases between. The length of the CDR3 is 14 residues. The CDR3 DNA reads TGTGCCAGCAGAGGGTCTCCTGGGGTGGATGAGCAGTTCTTC. This encodes CASRGSPGVDEQFF.

The rearrangement links TRBV7-3 to TRBJ2-7; tentative D call: TRBD1 (6 bases). V dropped 5 bases and J dropped 3 bases, with 14 bases sitting between them. Germline CDR1 SGHTA, CDR2 FQGTGA. The CDR3 consists of 14 residues. CDR3 residues: CASSIGWTDYEQYF. In DNA, the CDR3 is TGTGCCAGCAGCATAGGGTGGACAGACTACGAGCAGTACTTC. The whole variable domain, remainder taken from reference TRBV7-3 and TRBJ2-7, is GAGVSQTPSNKVTEKGKYVELRCDPISGHTALYWYRQSLGQGPEFLIYFQGTGAADDSGLPNDRFFAVRPEGSVSTLKIQRTERGDSAVYLCASSIGWTDYEQYFGPGTRLTVT.

The V gene is TRBV21-1, the J gene TRBJ2-5; the tabulated D call, TRBD1, remains unverified against the DNA. TRBV21-1 is tagged as a pseudogene. This CDR3 region has 19 residues. The CDR3 DNA is TGTGCCAGCAGCAAAGATGACGGGACAGGAACCCGCGGCGGGGAGACCCAGTACTTC. Its protein is CASSKDDGTGTRGGETQYF.

The gene calls are TRBV30 and TRBJ2-7; D may correspond to TRBD1 or TRBD2 (5 bases each). Trimming removed 5 bases from V and 2 bases from J, with 13 bases in between. The CDR3 spans 13 residues. The germline V gene encodes CDR1 GTSNPN and CDR2 SVGIG (reference sequence). In DNA, the CDR3 is TGTGCCTGGGCCCGGGGCCCTGCCTACGAGCAGTACTTC. Its protein product is CAWARGPAYEQYF.

The sample holds a few counts of this clone. The chain combines TRBV19 with TRBJ1-5; D uncertain. Deletions cut 6 bases from V and 7 bases from J, with 16 bases between. Germline-derived CDR1 and CDR2 are LNHDA and SQIVND (reference sequence). The CDR3 spans 14 residues. In DNA form, the CDR3 reads TGTGCCAGTAGCGGCGAGAGGGAAGGCCAGCCCCAGCATTTT. Protein sequence: CASSGEREGQPQHF.

This clone was recorded only once. The rearrangement uses TRBV11-2 and TRBJ1-3; no reliable D call. CDR3 size: 15 residues. Trimming took 0 bases from V and 7 from J, leaving 13 bases between them. Germline V gene data show CDR1 as SGHAT and CDR2 as FQNNGV. Written as DNA, the CDR3 is TGTGCCAGCAGCTTAGAGGCCGGTTCACGGAACACCATATATTTT. Its translation: CASSLEAGSRNTIYF.

The rearrangement joins TRBV7-8 to TRBJ1-2; the D gene is possibly TRBD1 (5 bases). Germline V gene data show CDR1 as SGHVS and CDR2 as FQNEAQ. CDR3 length: 16 residues. The V end was cut by 6 bases, the J end by 5 bases, with 22 bases between. CDR3 DNA: TGTGCCAGCAGAACTACCGGTGGGGCTGAGTCTTATGGCTACACCTTC. It specifies CASRTTGGAESYGYTF.

The chain couples TRBV25-1 to TRBJ1-3; 7 bases agree with TRBD1. The V gene's germline CDR1 is MGHDK and CDR2 SYGVNS. The CDR3 contains 17 residues. Losses at the gene ends were 6 bases for V and 0 bases for J; bases not matched to a gene: 11. CDR3 in DNA: TGTGCCAGCAGCTTGGGACAGACGGCATACTCTGGAAACACCATATATTTT. Protein product: CASSLGQTAYSGNTIYF.

V and J are TRBV4-1 and TRBJ1-2, with a weak D call TRBD1 (5 bases). V lost 1 base to trimming and J lost 10 bases, with 16 bases between them. The germline CDR1 and CDR2 sequences are MGHRA and YSYEKL. The CDR3 consists of 14 residues. CDR3 DNA sequence: TGCGCCAGCAGCCAAGTCCCGACAGTGGAAGCCTACACCTTC. It is translated as CASSQVPTVEAYTF.

V gene TRBV6-1 combines with J gene TRBJ1-3, with a weak D call TRBD1 (5 bases). The CDR3 runs to 16 residues. Per germline, CDR1 MNHNS and CDR2 SASEGT. Trimming took 1 base from V and 4 from J, leaving 14 bases between them. This chain's CDR3 is CASSEEDGDSGNTIYF. CDR3 nucleotide sequence: TGTGCCAGCAGTGAAGAAGATGGGGACTCGGGAAACACCATATATTTT.

This clone was seen more than once but under ten times. The rearrangement links TRBV15 to TRBJ2-7, with a tentative D call TRBD1 (6 bases). The CDR3 covers 15 residues. Trimming stripped 5 bases from V and 3 bases from J, with 17 bases between. The germline V gene has CDR1 LNHNV and CDR2 YYDKDF (reference sequence). CDR3 residues: CATSRPGRGSYEQYF. The CDR3 nucleotides read TGTGCCACCAGCCGCCCAGGTAGGGGGAGCTACGAGCAGTACTTC.

The V call is TRBV28, the J call TRBJ2-1; the match to TRBD2 covers 7 bases. There are 14 residues in the CDR3. The J segment lost 9 bases and the V segment lost 6 bases, leaving 11 bases of the junction unmatched. Germline V gene data show CDR1 as MDHEN and CDR2 as SYDVKM. Here the CDR3 reads CASRPRRERIEQFF. In DNA form, the CDR3 reads TGTGCCAGCAGGCCTCGGCGGGAGAGGATTGAGCAGTTCTTC.

The rearrangement links TRBV27 to TRBJ1-2, with D possibly TRBD1 on 6 matching bases. This CDR3 has 15 residues. V lost 2 bases and J lost 3, with 13 bases in between. Germline CDR1 reads MNHEY; CDR2 reads SMNVEV (reference sequence). CDR3 residues: CASSLGGARDYGYTF. The CDR3 DNA is TGTGCCAGCAGTTTAGGGGGGGCACGAGACTATGGCTACACCTTC.

This sequence joins TRBV7-2 and TRBJ1-2; 7 bases are shared with TRBD1. Germline V gives CDR1 SGHTA, CDR2 FQGNSA. CDR3 length: 13 amino acids. The J segment lost 7 bases and the V segment lost 4 bases, leaving 6 bases of the junction unmatched. For the CDR3, the DNA is TGTGCCAGCAGCTCGGCCCAGGGGGGTGGCTACACCTTC. This sequence encodes CASSSAQGGGYTF.